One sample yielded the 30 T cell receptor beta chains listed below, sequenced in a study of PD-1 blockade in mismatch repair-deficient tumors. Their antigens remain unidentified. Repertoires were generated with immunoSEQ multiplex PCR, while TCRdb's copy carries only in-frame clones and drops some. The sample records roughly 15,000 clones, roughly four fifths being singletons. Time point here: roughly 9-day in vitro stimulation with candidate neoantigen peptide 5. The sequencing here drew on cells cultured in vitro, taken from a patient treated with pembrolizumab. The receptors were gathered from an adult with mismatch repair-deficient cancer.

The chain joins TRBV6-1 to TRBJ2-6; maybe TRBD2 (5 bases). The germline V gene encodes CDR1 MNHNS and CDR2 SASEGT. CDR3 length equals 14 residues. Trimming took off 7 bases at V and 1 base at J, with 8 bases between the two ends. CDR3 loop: CASTRDSGANVLTF. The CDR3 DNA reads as TGTGCCAGCACGAGGGATTCTGGGGCCAACGTCCTGACTTTC.

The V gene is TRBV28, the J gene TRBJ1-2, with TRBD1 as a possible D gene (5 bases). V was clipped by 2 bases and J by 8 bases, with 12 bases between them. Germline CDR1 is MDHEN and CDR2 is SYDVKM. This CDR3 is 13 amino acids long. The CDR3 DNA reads TGTGCCAGCAGTTTAGCCCGCAGGGCCGGCTACACCTTC. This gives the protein CASSLARRAGYTF.

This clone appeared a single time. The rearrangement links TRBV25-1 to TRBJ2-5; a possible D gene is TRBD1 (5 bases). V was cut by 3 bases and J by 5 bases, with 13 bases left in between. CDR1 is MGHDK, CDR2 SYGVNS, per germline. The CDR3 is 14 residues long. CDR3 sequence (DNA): TGTGCCAGCAGTGACAGGGTGTTTGCGGAGACCCAGTACTTC. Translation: CASSDRVFAETQYF. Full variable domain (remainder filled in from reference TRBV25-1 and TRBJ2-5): EADIYQTPRYLVIGTGKKITLECSQTMGHDKMYWYQQDPGMELHLIHYSYGVNSTEKGDLSSESTVSRIRTEHFPLTLESARPSHTSQYLCASSDRVFAETQYFGPGTRLLVL.

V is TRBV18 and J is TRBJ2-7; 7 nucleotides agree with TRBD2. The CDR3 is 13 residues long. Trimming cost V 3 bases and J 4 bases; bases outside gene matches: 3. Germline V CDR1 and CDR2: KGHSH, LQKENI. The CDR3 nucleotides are TGTGCCAGCTCACCGGGACTAAGTTACGAGCAGTACTTC. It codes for CASSPGLSYEQYF.

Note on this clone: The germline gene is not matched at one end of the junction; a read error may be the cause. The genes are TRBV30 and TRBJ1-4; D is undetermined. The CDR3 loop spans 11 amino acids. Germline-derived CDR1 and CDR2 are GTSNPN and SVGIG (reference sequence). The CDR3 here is CATDLNEKLFF. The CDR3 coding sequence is TGCGCCACAGACTTAAATGAAAAACTGTTTTTT.

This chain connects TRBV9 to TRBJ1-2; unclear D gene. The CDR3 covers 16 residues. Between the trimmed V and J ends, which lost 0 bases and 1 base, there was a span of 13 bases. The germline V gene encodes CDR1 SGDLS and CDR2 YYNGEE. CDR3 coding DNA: TGTGCCAGCAGCGTAGGTGTTCGGGCTAATAACTATGGCTACACCTTC. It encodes CASSVGVRANNYGYTF.

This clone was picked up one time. CDR3 residues: CSAPEYYEQYF. CDR3 nucleotide sequence: TGCAGTGCCCCTGAGTACTACGAGCAGTACTTC. This sequence joins TRBV20-1 and TRBJ2-7, with D unresolved. From germline, CDR1 is DFQATT and CDR2 SNEGSKA (reference sequence). This CDR3 has 11 amino acids. V was clipped by 6 bases and J by 3 bases, with 9 bases between them.

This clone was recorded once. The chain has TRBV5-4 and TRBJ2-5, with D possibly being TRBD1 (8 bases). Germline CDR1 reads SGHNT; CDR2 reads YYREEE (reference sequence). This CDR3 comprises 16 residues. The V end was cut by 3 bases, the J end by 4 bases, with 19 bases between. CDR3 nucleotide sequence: TGTGCCAGCAGCTGGGGGGGCAGGACAGGGATAGAGACCCAGTACTTC. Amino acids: CASSWGGRTGIETQYF.

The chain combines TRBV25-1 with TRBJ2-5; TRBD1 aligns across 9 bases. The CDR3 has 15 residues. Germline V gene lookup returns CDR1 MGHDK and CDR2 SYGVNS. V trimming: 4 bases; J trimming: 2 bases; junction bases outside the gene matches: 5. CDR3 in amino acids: CASSAGTGPQETQYF. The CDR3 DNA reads TGTGCCAGCAGTGCCGGGACAGGGCCGCAAGAGACCCAGTACTTC.

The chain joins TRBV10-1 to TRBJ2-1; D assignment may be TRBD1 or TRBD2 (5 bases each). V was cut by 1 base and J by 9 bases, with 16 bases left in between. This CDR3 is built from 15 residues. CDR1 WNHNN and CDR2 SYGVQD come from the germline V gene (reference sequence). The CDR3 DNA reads TGCGCCAGCAGTGAGTTGCCAATCCCGGGACCTGAGCAGTTCTTC. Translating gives CASSELPIPGPEQFF.

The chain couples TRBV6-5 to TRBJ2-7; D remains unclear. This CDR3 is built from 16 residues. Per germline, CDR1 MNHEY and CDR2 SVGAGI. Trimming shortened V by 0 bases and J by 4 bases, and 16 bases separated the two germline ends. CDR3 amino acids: CASSYSSVYGPYEQYF. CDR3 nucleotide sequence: TGTGCCAGCAGTTACTCGAGTGTGTACGGCCCTTACGAGCAGTACTTC.

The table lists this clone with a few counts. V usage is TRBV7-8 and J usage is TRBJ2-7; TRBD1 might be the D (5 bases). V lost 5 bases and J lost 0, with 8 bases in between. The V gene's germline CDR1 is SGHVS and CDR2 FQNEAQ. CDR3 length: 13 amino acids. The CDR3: CASSQDISYEQYF. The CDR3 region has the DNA TGTGCCAGCAGCCAGGACATCTCCTACGAGCAGTACTTC. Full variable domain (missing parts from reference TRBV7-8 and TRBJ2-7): GAGVSQSPRYKVAKRGQDVALRCDPISGHVSLFWYQQALGQGPEFLTYFQNEAQLDKSGLPSDRFFAERPEGSVSTLKIQRTQQEDSAVYLCASSQDISYEQYFGPGTRLTVT.

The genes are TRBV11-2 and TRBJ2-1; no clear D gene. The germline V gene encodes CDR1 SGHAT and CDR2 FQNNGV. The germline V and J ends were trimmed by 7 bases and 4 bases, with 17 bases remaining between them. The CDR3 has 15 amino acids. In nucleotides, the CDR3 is TGTGCCAGCATCTCAACGATGACTGATTACAATGAGCAGTTCTTC. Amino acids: CASISTMTDYNEQFF.

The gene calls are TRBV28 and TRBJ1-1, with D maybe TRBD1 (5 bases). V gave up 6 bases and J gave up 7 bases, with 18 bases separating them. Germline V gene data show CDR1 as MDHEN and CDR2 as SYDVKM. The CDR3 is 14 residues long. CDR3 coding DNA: TGTGCCAGCAGACCCCCGGGGGGAGGTAATGAAGCTTTCTTT. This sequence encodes CASRPPGGGNEAFF.

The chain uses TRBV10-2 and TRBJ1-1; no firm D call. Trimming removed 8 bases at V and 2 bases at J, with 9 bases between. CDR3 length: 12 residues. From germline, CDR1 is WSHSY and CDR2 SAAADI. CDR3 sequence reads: CASSPLNTEAFF. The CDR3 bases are TGCGCCAGCTCCCCCCTTAACACTGAAGCTTTCTTT.

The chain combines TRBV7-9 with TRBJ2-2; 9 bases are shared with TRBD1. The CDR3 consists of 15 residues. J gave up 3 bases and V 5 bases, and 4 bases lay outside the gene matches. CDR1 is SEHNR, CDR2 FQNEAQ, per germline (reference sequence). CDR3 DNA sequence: TGTGCCAGCAGCCCTCGGACAGGGGACACCGGGGAGCTGTTTTTT. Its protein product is CASSPRTGDTGELFF.

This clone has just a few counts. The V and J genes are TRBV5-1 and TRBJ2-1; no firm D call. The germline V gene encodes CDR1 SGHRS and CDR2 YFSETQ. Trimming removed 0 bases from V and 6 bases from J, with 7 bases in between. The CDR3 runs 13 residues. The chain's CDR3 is CASSLDLANEQFF. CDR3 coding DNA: TGCGCCAGCAGCTTGGATCTCGCCAATGAGCAGTTCTTC. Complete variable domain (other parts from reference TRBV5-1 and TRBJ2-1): KAGVTQTPRYLIKTRGQQVTLSCSPISGHRSVSWYQQTPGQGLQFLFEYFSETQRNKGNFPGRFSGRQFSNSRSEMNVSTLELGDSALYLCASSLDLANEQFFGPGTRLTVL.

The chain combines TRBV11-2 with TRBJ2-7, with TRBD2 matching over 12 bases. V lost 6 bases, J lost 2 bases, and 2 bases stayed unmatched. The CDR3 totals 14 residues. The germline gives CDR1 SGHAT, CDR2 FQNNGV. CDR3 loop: CASRRLAGAYEQYF. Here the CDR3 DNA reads TGTGCCAGCAGACGACTAGCGGGAGCCTACGAGCAGTACTTC.

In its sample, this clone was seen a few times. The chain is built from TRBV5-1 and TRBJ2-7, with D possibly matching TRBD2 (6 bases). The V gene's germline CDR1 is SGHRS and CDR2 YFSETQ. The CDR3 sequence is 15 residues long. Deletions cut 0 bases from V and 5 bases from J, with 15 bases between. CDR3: CASSLDGRRTHEQYF. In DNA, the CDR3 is TGCGCCAGCAGCTTGGACGGGAGACGTACCCACGAGCAGTACTTC.

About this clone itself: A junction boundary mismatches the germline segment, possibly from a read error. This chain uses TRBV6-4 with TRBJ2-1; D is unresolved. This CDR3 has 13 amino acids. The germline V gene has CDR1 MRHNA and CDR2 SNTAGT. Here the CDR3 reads CASSEDSDNEQFF. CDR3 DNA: TGTGCCAGCAGTGAAGACTCCGACAATGAGCAGTTCTTC.

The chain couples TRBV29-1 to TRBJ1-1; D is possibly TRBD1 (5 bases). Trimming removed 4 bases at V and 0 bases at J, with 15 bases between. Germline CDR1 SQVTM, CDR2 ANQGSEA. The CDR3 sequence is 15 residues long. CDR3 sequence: CSVGGGGGMNTEAFF. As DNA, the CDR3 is TGCAGCGTTGGGGGTGGGGGGGGGATGAACACTGAAGCTTTCTTT.

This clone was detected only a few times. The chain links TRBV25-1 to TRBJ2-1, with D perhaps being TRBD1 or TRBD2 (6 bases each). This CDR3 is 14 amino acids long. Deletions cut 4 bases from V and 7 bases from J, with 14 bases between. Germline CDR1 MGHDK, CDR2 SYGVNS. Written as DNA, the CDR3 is TGTGCCAGCAGTGCCAATCGGGGGCGGAATGAGCAGTTCTTC. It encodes CASSANRGRNEQFF.

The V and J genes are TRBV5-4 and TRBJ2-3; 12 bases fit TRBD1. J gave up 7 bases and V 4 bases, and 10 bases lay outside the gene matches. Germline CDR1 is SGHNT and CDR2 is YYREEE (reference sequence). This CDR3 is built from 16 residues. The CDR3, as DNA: TGTGCCAGCAGCGGAACCGGGACAGGGGGCTGGAATACGCAGTATTTT. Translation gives CASSGTGTGGWNTQYF.

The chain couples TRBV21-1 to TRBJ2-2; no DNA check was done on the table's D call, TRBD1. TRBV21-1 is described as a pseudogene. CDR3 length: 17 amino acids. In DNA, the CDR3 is TGTGCCAGCAGCAAAGTCCATCAGGCGTCGAACACCGGGGAGCTGTTTTTT. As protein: CASSKVHQASNTGELFF.

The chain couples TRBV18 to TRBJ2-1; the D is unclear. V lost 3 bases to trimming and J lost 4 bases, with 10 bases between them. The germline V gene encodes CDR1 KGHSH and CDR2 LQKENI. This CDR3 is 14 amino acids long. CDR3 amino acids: CASSPFDGYNEQFF. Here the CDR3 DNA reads TGTGCCAGCTCACCCTTCGACGGGTACAATGAGCAGTTCTTC.

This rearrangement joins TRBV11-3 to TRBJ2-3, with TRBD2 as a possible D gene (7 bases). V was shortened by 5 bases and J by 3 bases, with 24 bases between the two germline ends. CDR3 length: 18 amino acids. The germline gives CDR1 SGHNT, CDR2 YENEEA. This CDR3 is CASSAGAGSLVRTDTQYF. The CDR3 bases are TGTGCCAGCAGCGCGGGGGCGGGAAGCTTGGTCAGGACAGATACGCAGTATTTT.

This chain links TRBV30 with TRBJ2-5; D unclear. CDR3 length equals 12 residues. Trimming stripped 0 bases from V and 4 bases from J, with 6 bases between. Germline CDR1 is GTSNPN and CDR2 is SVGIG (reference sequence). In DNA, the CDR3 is TGTGCCTGGAGTGTACTGGGAGAGACCCAGTACTTC. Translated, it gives CAWSVLGETQYF.

CDR3 DNA sequence: TGTGCCAGCTCCCGGGGACTAGCGGGAGAGGGGGAGCAGTACTTC. It specifies CASSRGLAGEGEQYF. The V call is TRBV18, the J call TRBJ2-7; 14 bases fit TRBD2. Germline V gene data show CDR1 as KGHSH and CDR2 as LQKENI. The V gene end was trimmed by 6 bases and the J gene end by 7 bases; junction bases not matched to a gene: 8. The CDR3 runs to 15 residues.

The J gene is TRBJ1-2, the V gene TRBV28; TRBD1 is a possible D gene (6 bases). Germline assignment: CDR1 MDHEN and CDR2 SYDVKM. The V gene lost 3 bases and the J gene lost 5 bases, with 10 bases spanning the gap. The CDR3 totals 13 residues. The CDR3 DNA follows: TGTGCCAGCAGTTTTAGAAGGGGGTATGGCTACACCTTC. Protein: CASSFRRGYGYTF.

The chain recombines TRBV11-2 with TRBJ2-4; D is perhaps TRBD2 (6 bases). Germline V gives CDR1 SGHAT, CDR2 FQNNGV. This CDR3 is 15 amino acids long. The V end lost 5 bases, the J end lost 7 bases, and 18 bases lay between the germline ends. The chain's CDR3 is CASSPRWGLRNIQYF. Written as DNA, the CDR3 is TGTGCCAGCAGCCCCCGATGGGGACTGAGGAACATTCAGTACTTC.